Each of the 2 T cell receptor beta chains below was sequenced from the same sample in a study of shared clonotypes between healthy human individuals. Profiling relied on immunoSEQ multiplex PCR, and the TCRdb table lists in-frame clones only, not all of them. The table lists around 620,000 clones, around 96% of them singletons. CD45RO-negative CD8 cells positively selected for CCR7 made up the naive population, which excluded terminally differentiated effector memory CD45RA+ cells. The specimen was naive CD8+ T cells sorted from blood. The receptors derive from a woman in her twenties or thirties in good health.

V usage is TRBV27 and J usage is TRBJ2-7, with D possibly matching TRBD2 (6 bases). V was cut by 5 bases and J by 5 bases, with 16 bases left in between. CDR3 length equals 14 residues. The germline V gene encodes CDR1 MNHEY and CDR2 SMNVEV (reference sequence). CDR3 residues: CASSLLARGHEQYF. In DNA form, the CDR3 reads TGTGCCAGCAGTCTTCTAGCGAGGGGCCACGAGCAGTACTTC.

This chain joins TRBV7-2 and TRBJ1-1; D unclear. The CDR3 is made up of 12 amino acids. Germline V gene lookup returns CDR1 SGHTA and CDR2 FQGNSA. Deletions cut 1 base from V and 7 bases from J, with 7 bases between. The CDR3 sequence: CASSLGGVEAFF. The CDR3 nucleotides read TGTGCCAGCAGCTTAGGTGGGGTTGAAGCTTTCTTT.